This T cell receptor (beta chain) was recorded in a study of fetal regulatory T cell absence and autoimmunity. In the study overall: The IPEX patients lacked clinical diabetes but had exocrine pancreas autoimmunity. Study-wide findings and caveats: Pancreas TCRs were oligoclonally enriched versus cord blood, some clones over 85-fold. Pancreas and cord blood did not differ much in TRB family usage.

Sequencing was at survey level. Profiled with immunoSEQ multiplex PCR; TCRdb holds only in-frame clones, not every one. This table has tens of thousands of clones, roughly 83% appearing once. With 8 bases removed from V and 0 bases from J, the gap between germline ends came to 7 bases. The CDR3 spans 12 residues. Germline lookup yields CDR1 MNHNY and CDR2 SVGAGI (reference sequence). As to this clone: Its antigen remains unknown.

Specimen: cord blood. This clonotype was obtained from a newborn boy with IPEX syndrome. The chain links TRBV6-6 to TRBJ1-2; unclear D gene. CDR3: CASRRANYGYTF. In DNA form, the CDR3 reads TGTGCCAGCCGAAGGGCTAACTATGGCTACACCTTC.